These 27 T cell receptor beta chains originate from one sample sequenced in a study of naive and memory T cell subsets. Both TRBC1 and TRBC2 were covered by a beta constant-region primer of two equimolar oligonucleotides. Nested alpha and beta constant-region primers with the SP2 primer drove four PCR rounds on ligated cDNA. One entry per CDR3 protein, called by TCRdb with MiXCR from the UMI-ligation and nested PCR reads. The sample lists around 30,000 distinct CDR3 sequences; roughly 18% were seen once. The sample taken for sequencing was effector memory CD4+ T cells from blood. Subset in this sample: effector memory, CD45RA- CD27-. These receptors were collected from a human donor in good health.

The chain recombines TRBV20-1 with TRBJ1-2; D remains ambiguous. Germline CDR1 DFQATT, CDR2 SNEGSKA (reference sequence). The CDR3 totals 15 residues. Trimming cost V 2 bases and J 0 bases, with 13 bases left between them. The CDR3 here is CSARPPMEANYGYTF. CDR3 coding DNA: TGCAGTGCTAGACCCCCCATGGAAGCTAACTATGGCTACACCTTC.

V is TRBV6-1 and J is TRBJ2-1, with D possibly being TRBD1 (5 bases). Deletions cut 7 bases from V and 0 bases from J, with 16 bases between. The CDR3 extends over 16 amino acids. The germline gives CDR1 MNHNS, CDR2 SASEGT. CDR3 nucleotide sequence: TGTGCCAGCACCTATGGGGCGGTAAACTCCTACAATGAGCAGTTCTTC. It translates to CASTYGAVNSYNEQFF.

This clonotype was detected many times. The chain is built from TRBV18 and TRBJ1-3; no firm D call. This CDR3 is 15 amino acids long. Germline V gene data show CDR1 as KGHSH and CDR2 as LQKENI. V lost 6 bases, J lost 0 bases, and 12 bases lay in between. CDR3 amino acids: CASSSGANSGNTIYF. The CDR3 coding sequence is TGTGCCAGCTCGTCGGGAGCCAACTCTGGAAACACCATATATTTT.

The chain is built from TRBV4-3 and TRBJ2-2, with 10 nucleotides matching TRBD2. With 1 base clipped from V and 5 bases from J, the junction kept 7 bases outside the gene matches. There are 17 residues in the CDR3. The germline gives CDR1 LGHNA, CDR2 YSLEER. CDR3 loop: CASSQAASGRRTGELFF. The CDR3 bases are TGCGCCAGCAGCCAAGCAGCTAGCGGGAGACGGACCGGGGAGCTGTTTTTT.

This clonotype occurred a few times. V usage is TRBV29-1 and J usage is TRBJ2-5, with D perhaps given as TRBD1 or TRBD2 (5 bases each). Trimming pared 6 bases from V and 2 bases from J, leaving 10 bases between. Per the germline V gene, CDR1 is SQVTM and CDR2 is ANQGSEA. This CDR3 has 12 residues. Written as DNA, the CDR3 is TGCAGCGTCCGGGACGGGCAAGAGACCCAGTACTTC. Its translation: CSVRDGQETQYF.

This clonotype appeared many times. V usage is TRBV6-2 or TRBV6-3 and J usage is TRBJ1-6, with D perhaps matching TRBD1 (5 bases). The germline V gene encodes CDR1 MNHEY and CDR2 SVGEGT. Trimming took off 4 bases at V and 9 bases at J, with 19 bases between the two ends. The CDR3 is made up of 16 amino acids. CDR3 sequence (DNA): TGTGCCAGCAGTTCCGCATCGCAGGGTCGGGGTTCACCCCTCCACTTT. Its protein product is CASSSASQGRGSPLHF.

V is TRBV15 and J is TRBJ2-7, with 7 bases identical to TRBD1. The CDR3 extends over 15 amino acids. CDR1 and CDR2 from the germline V gene are LNHNV and YYDKDF (reference sequence). V trimming: 3 bases; J trimming: 5 bases; junction bases outside the gene matches: 10. The CDR3 is CATSRFGQALNEQYF. For the CDR3, the DNA is TGTGCCACCAGCAGGTTCGGACAGGCTTTGAACGAGCAGTACTTC.

The rearrangement joins TRBV18 to TRBJ2-1; 10 bases are shared with TRBD1. V dropped 3 bases and J dropped 4; count of bases not matched to a gene: 6. The germline CDR1 and CDR2 sequences are KGHSH and LQKENI. The CDR3 contains 16 residues. CDR3 in DNA: TGTGCCAGCTCACCCCCCGGGACAGGGGTGTACAATGAGCAGTTCTTC. This codes for CASSPPGTGVYNEQFF. The variable domain in full, with the rest retrieved from reference TRBV18 and TRBJ2-1, is NAGVMQNPRHLVRRRGQEARLRCSPMKGHSHVYWYRQLPEEGLKFMVYLQKENIIDESGMPKERFSAEFPKEGPSILRIQQVVRGDSAAYFCASSPPGTGVYNEQFFGPGTRLTVL.

The genes are TRBV7-2 and TRBJ2-5; D gene ambiguous. This CDR3 is built from 12 residues. The V gene lost 0 bases and the J gene lost 4 bases, with 3 bases spanning the gap. The V gene's germline CDR1 is SGHTA and CDR2 FQGNSA. This chain's CDR3 is CASSLAGETQYF. Here the CDR3 DNA reads TGTGCCAGCAGCTTAGCGGGAGAGACCCAGTACTTC.

V usage is TRBV7-9 and J usage is TRBJ1-3; 8 bases are shared with TRBD1. The CDR3 runs to 14 residues. Germline V lookup: CDR1 SEHNR, CDR2 FQNEAQ (reference sequence). After removal of 3 bases from V and 2 bases from J, the junction contained 0 bases not matched to a gene. CDR3 DNA sequence: TGTGCCAGCAGCTTGGACAGGGCTGGAAACACCATATATTTT. Amino acids: CASSLDRAGNTIYF. Together with reference TRBV7-9 and TRBJ1-3, the CDR3 gives the full variable domain: DTGVSQNPRHKITKRGQNVTFRCDPISEHNRLYWYRQTLGQGPEFLTYFQNEAQLEKSRLLSDRFSAERPKGSFSTLEIQRTEQGDSAMYLCASSLDRAGNTIYFGEGSWLTVV.

This clonotype appeared many times. The chain uses TRBV6-2 or TRBV6-3 and TRBJ2-1; 8 bases align to TRBD2. Trimming took 2 bases from V and 6 from J; bases not matched to a gene: 15. This CDR3 has 18 amino acids. Germline CDR1 reads MNHEY; CDR2 reads SVGEGT. The CDR3 loop reads CASSYVSRRATSVNEQFF. CDR3 DNA: TGTGCCAGCAGTTACGTATCGCGTAGGGCGACTAGCGTCAATGAGCAGTTCTTC.

This clonotype was counted a single time. The chain couples TRBV20-1 to TRBJ1-2; no clear D. Germline CDR1 reads DFQATT; CDR2 reads SNEGSKA (reference sequence). Trimming removed 3 bases from V and 5 bases from J, with 16 bases in between. CDR3 length: 14 residues. The CDR3 DNA is TGCAGTGCTAGTTTCGGCGACGTACTATATGGCTACACCTTC. Translation gives CSASFGDVLYGYTF.

V gene TRBV28 combines with J gene TRBJ2-1, with 9 bases aligning to TRBD2. The CDR3 loop spans 14 amino acids. Germline CDR1 reads MDHEN; CDR2 reads SYDVKM. Trimming removed 6 bases from V and 8 bases from J; junction bases left unmatched: 8. CDR3 region: CASRPRGGEDEQFF. The CDR3 DNA reads as TGTGCCAGCAGGCCGCGGGGGGGTGAGGATGAGCAGTTCTTC. The entire variable domain, with the rest obtained from reference TRBV28 and TRBJ2-1, is as follows: DVKVTQSSRYLVKRTGEKVFLECVQDMDHENMFWYRQDPGLGLRLIYFSYDVKMKEKGDIPEGYSVSREKKERFSLILESASTNQTSMYLCASRPRGGEDEQFFGPGTRLTVL.

The sample holds many counts of this clonotype. V gene TRBV7-2 combines with J gene TRBJ2-1, with 9 bases that match TRBD1. CDR1 SGHTA and CDR2 FQGNSA come from the germline V gene. V shed 1 base, J shed 10 bases, and the junction held 8 bases outside the gene matches. The CDR3 covers 15 residues. CDR3 DNA sequence: TGTGCCAGCAGCTTAGTGGTGGGACAGGGAGGGGAGCAGTTCTTC. It specifies CASSLVVGQGGEQFF.

A few counts support this clonotype. The V and J genes are TRBV9 and TRBJ1-6; D is undetermined. Germline CDR1 SGDLS, CDR2 YYNGEE. The CDR3 loop spans 14 amino acids. The V end was cut by 2 bases, the J end by 5 bases, with 8 bases between. The DNA of the CDR3 is TGTGCCAGCAGCGTTGATGGGGATAATTCACCCCTCCACTTT. It specifies CASSVDGDNSPLHF.

This clonotype was counted between two and nine times. The rearrangement joins TRBV7-8 to TRBJ2-7; 10 bases fit TRBD2. V lost 1 base, J lost 2 bases, and 5 bases stayed unmatched. CDR1 is SGHVS and CDR2 is FQNEAQ in the germline V gene. This CDR3 is built from 16 residues. The CDR3 protein is CASSLGTSGKPYEQYF. CDR3 DNA: TGTGCCAGCAGCTTAGGTACTAGCGGGAAACCCTACGAGCAGTACTTC.

This chain uses TRBV27 with TRBJ2-1; 9 bases align to TRBD2. This CDR3 is 15 amino acids long. CDR1 is MNHEY and CDR2 is SMNVEV in the germline V gene (reference sequence). J gave up 4 bases and V 5 bases, and 6 bases lay outside the gene matches. DNA of the CDR3: TGTGCCAGCAGTCTGTCGACTAGCGGATACAATGAGCAGTTCTTC. This codes for CASSLSTSGYNEQFF.

V and J are TRBV29-1 and TRBJ1-5, with D unclear. The V end was cut by 5 bases, the J end by 2 bases, with 7 bases between. From germline, CDR1 is SQVTM and CDR2 ANQGSEA. This CDR3 has 12 amino acids. The CDR3 coding sequence is TGCAGCGTTCGGGAGGGCAATCAGCCCCAGCATTTT. It yields the protein CSVREGNQPQHF.

In this sample, this clonotype turned up a few times. CDR3 bases: TGTGCCAGCAGCAAAAGGACAGATGGAGCCAACGTCCTGACTTTC. Amino acid sequence: CASSKRTDGANVLTF. The V call is TRBV11-2, the J call TRBJ2-6; possibly TRBD1 for D (6 bases). In germline, CDR1 is SGHAT, CDR2 FQNNGV. V dropped 5 bases and J dropped 7 bases, with 15 bases sitting between them. This CDR3 contains 15 residues.

This clonotype was observed a handful of times. The J gene is TRBJ2-5, the V gene TRBV7-2; no reliable D call. The ends were cut back, 1 base at V and 5 bases at J, with 11 bases in the middle. The germline gives CDR1 SGHTA, CDR2 FQGNSA. This CDR3 has 14 amino acids. The CDR3 spells CASSLGSRSETQYF. CDR3 sequence (DNA): TGTGCCAGCAGCTTAGGGTCACGGTCCGAGACCCAGTACTTC.

V is TRBV27 and J is TRBJ1-5; a weak D match, TRBD1 (5 bases). The V end lost 4 bases, the J end lost 4 bases, and 17 bases lay between the germline ends. CDR1 and CDR2 from the germline V gene are MNHEY and SMNVEV (reference sequence). The CDR3 has 16 amino acids. Here the CDR3 DNA reads TGTGCCAGCAGTTCCCTATGGCAGGGCGATAATCAGCCCCAGCATTTT. This encodes CASSSLWQGDNQPQHF.

The chain couples TRBV9 to TRBJ2-5, with D perhaps TRBD2 (5 bases). The CDR3 contains 18 residues. In germline, CDR1 is SGDLS, CDR2 YYNGEE. V lost 1 base and J 4 bases, leaving 23 bases between the germline ends. The CDR3 region is CASSVFPALEAARETQYF. The CDR3 coding sequence is TGTGCCAGCAGCGTATTTCCGGCCCTGGAGGCAGCGAGAGAGACCCAGTACTTC.

This clonotype was observed a handful of times. The V call is TRBV6-5, the J call TRBJ2-7, with 7 bases aligning to TRBD2. The CDR3 has 16 residues. V gave up 0 bases and J gave up 2 bases; unmatched junction bases: 7. Germline loops: CDR1 MNHEY, CDR2 SVGAGI. The CDR3 region is CASSYSGGGPPYEQYF. The CDR3 bases are TGTGCCAGCAGTTACTCGGGGGGAGGGCCCCCCTACGAGCAGTACTTC.

V is TRBV29-1 and J is TRBJ2-1; no firm D call. This CDR3 is 14 amino acids long. Germline CDR1 is SQVTM and CDR2 is ANQGSEA. Trimming took off 3 bases at V and 0 bases at J, with 9 bases between the two ends. CDR3 DNA: TGCAGCGTTGAGTTCCTTAGCTCCTACAATGAGCAGTTCTTC. Its translation: CSVEFLSSYNEQFF.

This clonotype appeared many times. The CDR3 spells CASSPHGGRSYEQYF. In DNA, the CDR3 is TGTGCCAGCAGCCCACACGGGGGCCGCTCCTACGAGCAGTACTTC. This sequence joins TRBV7-2 and TRBJ2-7; D could derive from TRBD1 or TRBD2 (6 bases each). The CDR3 has 15 amino acids. V was trimmed by 5 bases and J by 0 bases, leaving 14 bases between them. The germline CDR1 and CDR2 sequences are SGHTA and FQGNSA.

This clonotype was observed a handful of times. This sequence joins TRBV6-2 or TRBV6-3 and TRBJ1-4; possibly TRBD1 for D (5 bases). Trimming stripped 6 bases from V and 0 bases from J, with 11 bases between. The germline CDR1 and CDR2 sequences are MNHEY and SVGEGT. CDR3 length: 15 amino acids. CDR3 amino acids: CASSPDSATNEKLFF. CDR3 DNA: TGTGCCAGCAGCCCCGACAGCGCAACTAATGAAAAACTGTTTTTT.

This clonotype was seen a few times. V is TRBV29-1 and J is TRBJ2-7; no clear D. V was trimmed by 4 bases and J by 0 bases, leaving 22 bases between them. CDR3 length equals 17 residues. Per the germline V gene, CDR1 is SQVTM and CDR2 is ANQGSEA. The CDR3 coding sequence is TGCAGCGTTGTAGCCCCCGACGTAGTGGGCCCCTCCTACGAGCAGTACTTC. It codes for CSVVAPDVVGPSYEQYF.